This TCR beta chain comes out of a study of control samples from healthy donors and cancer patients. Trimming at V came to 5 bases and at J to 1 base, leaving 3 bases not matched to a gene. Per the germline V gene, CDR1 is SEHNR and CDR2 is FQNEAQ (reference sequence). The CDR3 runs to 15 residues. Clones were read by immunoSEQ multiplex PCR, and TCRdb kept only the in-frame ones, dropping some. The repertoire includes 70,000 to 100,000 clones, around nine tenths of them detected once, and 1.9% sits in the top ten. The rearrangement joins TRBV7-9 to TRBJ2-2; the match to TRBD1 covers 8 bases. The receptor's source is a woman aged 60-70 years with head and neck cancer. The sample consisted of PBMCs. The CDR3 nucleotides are TGTGCCAGCAGCGCGACAGGGGTGAACACCGGGGAGCTGTTTTTT. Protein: CASSATGVNTGELFF.